This is a list of T cell receptor beta chains from one sample in a study of cytomegalovirus exposure and HLA in healthy donors. Sequencing was performed with immunoSEQ multiplex PCR; in TCRdb, only in-frame clones are kept and a portion is missing. The sample yields under 200,000 clones, roughly 75% seen once. The sample comprised PBMCs. The receptor source for this set is a man aged 40-55 years in good health and CMV-seronegative. The CDR3 runs from the conserved cysteine through the conserved F or W. D genes are given only for firm matches. Clone size appears in some rows only: once, few, many, or a class for an expanded clone.

V,size,J,D,CDR3,DNA
TRBV19,.,TRBJ2-7,TRBD1,CASSIVSADRSYEQYF,TGTGCCAGTAGTATAGTGAGCGCGGACAGGTCCTACGAGCAGTACTTC
TRBV7-2,.,TRBJ1-1,TRBD1,CASSLAGGVTEAFF,TGTGCCAGCAGCTTGGCAGGGGGAGTCACTGAAGCTTTCTTT
TRBV10-3,.,TRBJ2-1,.,CAILGSSYNEQFF,TGTGCCATCCTGGGGAGCTCCTACAATGAGCAGTTCTTC
TRBV5-1,.,TRBJ2-5,TRBD2,CASSPGGGFYQETQYF,TGCGCCAGCAGCCCGGGAGGCGGTTTTTACCAAGAGACCCAGTACTTC
TRBV4-3,.,TRBJ2-2,TRBD2,CASSQDDLLAANTGELFF,TGCGCCAGCAGCCAAGATGATCTTCTAGCGGCGAACACCGGGGAGCTGTTTTTT
TRBV29-1,once,TRBJ2-2,.,CSVDTGWDTGELFF,TGCAGCGTTGATACGGGGTGGGACACCGGGGAGCTGTTTTTT
TRBV4-2,.,TRBJ2-5,TRBD2,CASSQEVASGGAETQYF,TGTGCCAGCAGCCAAGAGGTTGCTAGCGGGGGGGCAGAGACCCAGTACTTC
TRBV5-8,few,TRBJ1-5,.,CASSLGQPSNQPQHF,TGTGCCAGCAGCTTGGGGCAACCTAGCAATCAGCCCCAGCATTTT
TRBV18,.,TRBJ2-1,TRBD2,CASSPRSGGGDEQFF,TGTGCCAGCTCACCACGGTCGGGAGGGGGAGATGAGCAGTTCTTC
TRBV5-1,few,TRBJ2-2,TRBD2,CASKLAGGPTGELFF,TGCGCCAGCAAACTAGCGGGAGGGCCTACCGGGGAGCTGTTTTTT
TRBV19,once,TRBJ1-4,TRBD1,CASSYWTGDKEKLFF,TGTGCCAGTAGTTACTGGACAGGGGATAAGGAAAAACTGTTTTTT
TRBV6-4,.,TRBJ2-3,.,CASSDKEADTQYF,TGTGCCAGCAGTGACAAGGAGGCGGATACGCAGTATTTT
TRBV18,.,TRBJ2-3,.,CASSPRAGGTDTQYF,TGTGCCAGCTCACCTAGGGCAGGGGGCACAGATACGCAGTATTTT